One and the same sample provided the 12 T cell receptor beta chains below, sequenced in a study of early T cells in non-severe SARS-CoV-2 infection. Using its own MiXCR run on the 5' RACE reads, TCRdb lists one record per CDR3 protein. The sample lists about 46,000 distinct CDR3 sequences; almost 9.5% were seen once. What was sequenced was whole blood. The receptors come from an adult who was a healthcare worker with PCR-confirmed SARS-CoV-2 infection or an uninfected control (not recorded which).

This clonotype came up many times. The rearrangement joins TRBV12-3 or TRBV12-4 to TRBJ2-1, with TRBD1 identical over 11 bases. The CDR3 sequence is 14 residues long. V lost 4 bases, J lost 6 bases, and 2 bases stayed unmatched. CDR3 nucleotide sequence: TGTGCCAGCAGTTACGGACAGGGGGCCAATGAGCAGTTCTTC. It yields the protein CASSYGQGANEQFF.

The chain employs TRBV28 and TRBJ2-1; 9 bases map to TRBD2. CDR1 MDHEN and CDR2 SYDVKM come from the germline V gene. This CDR3 region has 15 residues. The V gene end was trimmed by 3 bases and the J gene end by 9 bases; junction bases not matched to a gene: 9. CDR3 protein: CASSFPLGLAFEQFF. For the CDR3, the DNA is TGTGCCAGCAGTTTCCCTCTGGGACTAGCTTTTGAGCAGTTCTTC. The full variable domain, with the rest looked up from reference TRBV28 and TRBJ2-1, is DVKVTQSSRYLVKRTGEKVFLECVQDMDHENMFWYRQDPGLGLRLIYFSYDVKMKEKGDIPEGYSVSREKKERFSLILESASTNQTSMYLCASSFPLGLAFEQFFGPGTRLTVL.

This chain uses TRBV28 with TRBJ2-7; D possibly corresponds to TRBD1 (5 bases). This CDR3 has 17 residues. The germline V and J ends were trimmed by 5 bases and 3 bases, with 23 bases remaining between them. CDR1 and CDR2 (germline): MDHEN, SYDVKM. Here the CDR3 DNA reads TGTGCCAGCAGTCCCCCCAGGGTGGCAGCACCCGTCTACGAGCAGTACTTC. Translation gives CASSPPRVAAPVYEQYF. Complete variable domain (other parts from reference TRBV28 and TRBJ2-7): DVKVTQSSRYLVKRTGEKVFLECVQDMDHENMFWYRQDPGLGLRLIYFSYDVKMKEKGDIPEGYSVSREKKERFSLILESASTNQTSMYLCASSPPRVAAPVYEQYFGPGTRLTVT.

The CDR3 protein is CAMGLPTGTDTQYF. CDR3 bases: TGTGCCATGGGACTCCCCACGGGCACAGATACGCAGTATTTT. The chain uses TRBV10-3 and TRBJ2-3; TRBD2 is a possible D gene (6 bases). The CDR3 covers 14 residues. The V gene lost 9 bases and the J gene lost 1 base, with 14 bases spanning the gap. Germline V gene data show CDR1 as ENHRY and CDR2 as SYGVKD.

This sequence joins TRBV7-9 and TRBJ2-3; 9 nucleotides match TRBD2. Germline CDR1 and CDR2: SEHNR and FQNEAQ (reference sequence). With 4 bases clipped from V and 7 bases from J, the junction kept 12 bases outside the gene matches. There are 16 residues in the CDR3. CDR3 sequence: CASSSPSQREEYTQYF. Written as DNA, the CDR3 is TGTGCCAGCAGCTCCCCTTCCCAGCGGGAGGAATATACGCAGTATTTT.

This clonotype was seen only a few times. The rearrangement links TRBV6-2 or TRBV6-3 to TRBJ1-2; D gene uncertain. Trimming took off 4 bases at V and 4 bases at J, with 19 bases between the two ends. The CDR3 has 16 residues. The germline gives CDR1 MNHEY, CDR2 SVGEGT. CDR3 in DNA: TGTGCCAGCAGTTCGTTGATTTTCAGGAGTACCTATGGCTACACCTTC. This sequence encodes CASSSLIFRSTYGYTF.

This clonotype was detected ten times or more. The gene calls are TRBV14 and TRBJ2-7; D is ambiguous. Germline assignment: CDR1 SGHDN and CDR2 FVKESK. The CDR3 sequence is 16 residues long. Trimming took off 3 bases at V and 2 bases at J, with 17 bases between the two ends. CDR3 nucleotide sequence: TGTGCCAGCAGCCAGGATAGAAGACCTCTAGCCTACGAGCAGTACTTC. Its protein product is CASSQDRRPLAYEQYF. Based on the CDR3 plus reference TRBV14 and TRBJ2-7, the full variable domain is EAGVTQFPSHSVIEKGQTVTLRCDPISGHDNLYWYRRVMGKEIKFLLHFVKESKQDESGMPNNRFLAERTGGTYSTLKVQPAELEDSGVYFCASSQDRRPLAYEQYFGPGTRLTVT.

This clonotype was found a few times. The gene calls are TRBV30 and TRBJ2-5; 12 bases align to TRBD2. The CDR3 runs to 15 residues. Germline V gives CDR1 GTSNPN, CDR2 SVGIG (reference sequence). V trimming: 0 bases; J trimming: 4 bases; junction bases outside the gene matches: 3. CDR3 loop: CAWSVPGLAGETQYF. The CDR3 DNA is TGTGCCTGGAGTGTACCGGGACTAGCGGGAGAGACCCAGTACTTC.

This chain uses TRBV12-3 or TRBV12-4 with TRBJ2-7, with TRBD1 as a possible D gene (6 bases). The germline V and J ends were trimmed by 5 bases and 1 base, with 12 bases remaining between them. The CDR3 is made up of 14 amino acids. This CDR3 is CASSIQGRSYEQYF. CDR3 DNA sequence: TGTGCCAGCAGTATTCAGGGGCGATCCTACGAGCAGTACTTC.

The table lists this clonotype with many counts. This chain links TRBV29-1 with TRBJ1-2; D may be TRBD1 (6 bases). This CDR3 is 12 amino acids long. The germline V gene has CDR1 SQVTM and CDR2 ANQGSEA. The V gene lost 5 bases and the J gene lost 5 bases, with 12 bases spanning the gap. CDR3 amino acids: CSVRGARYGYTF. Here the CDR3 DNA reads TGCAGCGTTCGGGGGGCTCGTTATGGCTACACCTTC.

The rearrangement uses TRBV28 and TRBJ2-3; 7 bases match TRBD1. The CDR3 length is 14 residues. J lost 2 bases, V lost 4 bases, and 3 bases had no gene match. Germline assignment: CDR1 MDHEN and CDR2 SYDVKM. CDR3 nucleotide sequence: TGTGCCAGCAGTTGGGACAGACACACAGATACGCAGTATTTT. Protein product: CASSWDRHTDTQYF.

The V call is TRBV10-2, the J call TRBJ1-1; D not certain. CDR3 length: 12 residues. V was cut by 6 bases and J by 3 bases, with 8 bases left in between. Germline values: CDR1 WSHSY, CDR2 SAAADI. The CDR3 here is CASSKRDTEAFF. Written as DNA, the CDR3 is TGCGCCAGCAGCAAGAGGGACACTGAAGCTTTCTTT.